One sample yielded the 30 T cell receptor beta chains listed below, sequenced in a study of blood T cell repertoires in COVID-19. Data came from immunoSEQ multiplex PCR; TCRdb stores just in-frame clones and leaves some out. The sample records 310,000 or so clones, 90% to 95% being singletons. Sequenced: peripheral blood. The receptor set was obtained from a young woman with COVID-19, enrolled during active disease.

The gene calls are TRBV28 and TRBJ2-7; TRBD2 matches 11 bases. V shed 10 bases and J 3 bases; nucleotides not matched to a gene: 8. CDR3 length equals 14 residues. Per germline, CDR1 MDHEN and CDR2 SYDVKM. The DNA of the CDR3 is TGTGCCATCGGAACTAGCGGGAGAAGCTACGAGCAGTACTTC. This codes for CAIGTSGRSYEQYF.

The gene calls are TRBV12-3 or TRBV12-4 and TRBJ1-5; no firm D call. The V end lost 5 bases, the J end lost 0 bases, and 5 bases lay between the germline ends. CDR3 size: 13 residues. The CDR3 DNA follows: TGTGCCAGCAGTGAGCATAGCAATCAGCCCCAGCATTTT. Amino acids: CASSEHSNQPQHF.

CDR3 in amino acids: CSVADSASYEQYF. As DNA, the CDR3 is TGCAGCGTTGCCGACAGTGCTTCCTACGAGCAGTACTTC. The chain uses TRBV29-1 and TRBJ2-7; tentatively, D is TRBD1 (5 bases). The CDR3 has 13 residues. Germline loops: CDR1 SQVTM, CDR2 ANQGSEA. Trimming pared 4 bases from V and 1 base from J, leaving 11 bases between.

V gene TRBV29-1 combines with J gene TRBJ2-2, with 11 bases that match TRBD2. J was trimmed by 3 bases and V by 7 bases; bases with no gene match: 13. Germline assignment: CDR1 SQVTM and CDR2 ANQGSEA. The CDR3 covers 17 residues. CDR3 amino acids: CSANPLLAGGDTGELFF. CDR3 coding DNA: TGCAGCGCTAACCCGCTCCTAGCGGGAGGCGACACCGGGGAGCTGTTTTTT.

The chain recombines TRBV28 with TRBJ2-7; 9 bases are a match to TRBD1. J was trimmed by 0 bases and V by 6 bases; bases with no gene match: 0. CDR1 is MDHEN, CDR2 SYDVKM, per germline. The CDR3 sequence is 13 residues long. CDR3 region: CASRTGGSYEQYF. The CDR3, as DNA: TGTGCCAGCAGGACAGGGGGCTCCTACGAGCAGTACTTC.

This chain connects TRBV5-1 to TRBJ2-3; 10 bases agree with TRBD2. V dropped 4 bases and J dropped 0; count of bases not matched to a gene: 5. Germline V lookup: CDR1 SGHRS, CDR2 YFSETQ. This CDR3 spans 16 amino acids. The CDR3 spells CASSPGLADSTDTQYF. CDR3 DNA: TGCGCCAGCAGCCCAGGACTAGCGGATAGCACAGATACGCAGTATTTT.

The CDR3 loop reads CAISESNQAAGYGYTF. DNA for the CDR3: TGTGCCATCAGTGAGTCGAACCAGGCCGCGGGCTATGGCTACACCTTC. The chain couples TRBV10-3 to TRBJ1-2; the D is unclear. Trimming removed 0 bases from V and 4 bases from J, with 15 bases in between. The CDR3 is made up of 16 amino acids. CDR1 is ENHRY, CDR2 SYGVKD, per germline.

J is TRBJ1-3 and V is TRBV7-9, with a weak D call TRBD1 (5 bases). The CDR3 totals 14 residues. V lost 3 bases to trimming and J lost 7 bases, with 13 bases between them. CDR1 is SEHNR, CDR2 FQNEAQ, per germline (reference sequence). The CDR3 DNA follows: TGTGCCAGCAGCTTCTCCAGGGTGAGGAACACCATATATTTT. Protein: CASSFSRVRNTIYF.

The chain joins TRBV10-2 to TRBJ2-7; 7 nucleotides align to TRBD2. The J segment lost 2 bases and the V segment lost 2 bases, leaving 6 bases of the junction unmatched. Per the germline V gene, CDR1 is WSHSY and CDR2 is SAAADI. This CDR3 contains 15 residues. The CDR3 nucleotides read TGCGCCAGCAGTGAGCGCGGGAGTGCAACCTACGAGCAGTACTTC. It translates to CASSERGSATYEQYF.

In its sample, this clone was seen a few times. V and J are TRBV7-7 and TRBJ2-5, with D possibly TRBD1 on 8 matching bases. Germline V gene lookup returns CDR1 SSHAT and CDR2 FNYEAQ (reference sequence). Trimming pared 3 bases from V and 7 bases from J, leaving 18 bases between. The CDR3 length is 15 residues. The CDR3 DNA follows: TGTGCCAGCAGCTTCGGTTTGGACAGGGAGGGGACCCAGTACTTC. Protein sequence: CASSFGLDREGTQYF.

The CDR3 DNA sequence: TGTGCCAGCCGTGCCGGGACTCACTCCTACAATGAGCAGTTCTTC. Translated, it gives CASRAGTHSYNEQFF. V is TRBV27 and J is TRBJ2-1, with a tentative D call TRBD2 (6 bases). The CDR3 is made up of 15 amino acids. Germline CDR1 and CDR2: MNHEY and SMNVEV (reference sequence). Trimming shortened V by 8 bases and J by 0 bases, and 14 bases separated the two germline ends.

The chain joins TRBV29-1 to TRBJ2-3; D uncertain. In germline, CDR1 is SQVTM, CDR2 ANQGSEA. Trimming took off 2 bases at V and 2 bases at J, with 8 bases between the two ends. CDR3 length: 13 amino acids. Here the CDR3 DNA reads TGCAGCGTTGAATTTCAGTACACAGATACGCAGTATTTT. Translating gives CSVEFQYTDTQYF.

The chain combines TRBV7-9 with TRBJ2-3, with TRBD2 matching 7 bases. The CDR3 spans 15 residues. Germline V lookup: CDR1 SEHNR, CDR2 FQNEAQ (reference sequence). The V segment lost 4 bases and the J segment 2 bases; nucleotides outside the gene matches: 6. CDR3 sequence reads: CASSSGLDLTDTQYF. The CDR3 DNA follows: TGTGCCAGCAGCTCCGGACTAGATCTCACAGATACGCAGTATTTT.

The chain joins TRBV7-2 to TRBJ2-7, with TRBD2 identical over 9 bases. CDR3 length: 16 residues. Germline V gives CDR1 SGHTA, CDR2 FQGNSA. Losses at the gene ends were 3 bases for V and 3 bases for J; bases not matched to a gene: 9. CDR3 amino acids: CASSFGTSYKHYEQYF. CDR3 DNA sequence: TGTGCCAGCAGCTTCGGGACTAGCTACAAACACTACGAGCAGTACTTC. Variable domain in full (rest from reference TRBV7-2 and TRBJ2-7): GAGVSQSPSNKVTEKGKDVELRCDPISGHTALYWYRQSLGQGLEFLIYFQGNSAPDKSGLPSDRFSAERTGGSVSTLTIQRTQQEDSAVYLCASSFGTSYKHYEQYFGPGTRLTVT.

This chain uses TRBV3-1 (or the pseudogene TRBV3-2) with TRBJ1-1; weak D call: TRBD1 (6 bases). Germline V gene sequence: CDR1 LGHDT, CDR2 YNNKEL (reference sequence). The CDR3 is made up of 13 amino acids. V lost 5 bases and J lost 4, with 11 bases in between. CDR3 sequence reads: CASSTRGSTEAFF. Written as DNA, the CDR3 is TGTGCCAGCAGCACAAGGGGGAGCACTGAAGCTTTCTTT.

This clone showed up just once. The chain carries TRBV5-6 and TRBJ2-2, with TRBD2 identical over 9 bases. The CDR3 has 16 residues. Germline V gene lookup returns CDR1 SGHDT and CDR2 YYEEEE. V gave up 6 bases and J gave up 3 bases; unmatched junction bases: 9. CDR3 residues: CASTLAGEVDTGELFF. Written as DNA, the CDR3 is TGTGCCAGCACCTTAGCGGGAGAAGTGGACACCGGGGAGCTGTTTTTT. Full variable domain (outside the CDR3, taken from reference TRBV5-6 and TRBJ2-2): DAGVTQSPTHLIKTRGQQVTLRCSPKSGHDTVSWYQQALGQGPQFIFQYYEEEERQRGNFPDRFSGHQFPNYSSELNVNALLLGDSALYLCASTLAGEVDTGELFFGEGSRLTVL.

The chain links TRBV28 to TRBJ2-1, with TRBD2 matching over 11 bases. The CDR3 length is 15 residues. The germline gives CDR1 MDHEN, CDR2 SYDVKM. J gave up 6 bases and V 2 bases, and 3 bases lay outside the gene matches. CDR3 sequence (DNA): TGTGCCAGCAGTTTACTCGGGACTAGCGGCAATGAGCAGTTCTTC. Amino acids: CASSLLGTSGNEQFF.

The chain carries TRBV6-5 and TRBJ2-3, with D perhaps TRBD1 (6 bases). The CDR3 runs to 15 residues. Trimming shortened V by 6 bases and J by 0 bases, and 13 bases separated the two germline ends. Germline values: CDR1 MNHEY, CDR2 SVGAGI. CDR3 nucleotides: TGTGCCAGCAGCCCCGACAGGACGAGCACAGATACGCAGTATTTT. As protein: CASSPDRTSTDTQYF.

This chain links TRBV18 with TRBJ1-2; D gene unclear. From germline, CDR1 is KGHSH and CDR2 LQKENI. The CDR3 runs to 15 residues. V lost 6 bases, J lost 5 bases, and 19 bases lay in between. The CDR3 DNA reads as TGTGCCAGCTCCCCTTCCCCGGCGGGTGATTATGGCTACACCTTC. It translates to CASSPSPAGDYGYTF.

The genes are TRBV3-1 (or the pseudogene TRBV3-2) and TRBJ1-2; no reliable D call. The CDR3 spans 14 residues. Germline V CDR1 and CDR2: LGHDT, YNNKEL (reference sequence). Between the trimmed V and J ends, which lost 5 bases and 0 bases, there was a span of 10 bases. CDR3 coding DNA: TGTGCCAGCAGCGTCGGGGTAGCTAACTATGGCTACACCTTC. It yields the protein CASSVGVANYGYTF.

This clone was picked up one time. Other nucleotide sequences from this sample produce the same CDR3. The rearrangement links TRBV3-1 (or the pseudogene TRBV3-2) to TRBJ1-3; 7 bases are shared with TRBD1. The CDR3 has 16 residues. Losses at the gene ends were 4 bases for V and 1 base for J; bases not matched to a gene: 7. CDR1 and CDR2 from the germline V gene are LGHDT and YNNKEL (reference sequence). The CDR3 DNA sequence: TGTGCCAGCAGCCCTCAGACAGGGTCTTCTGGAAACACCATATATTTT. Translating gives CASSPQTGSSGNTIYF.

The CDR3 region has the DNA TGTGCCAGCAGCGTAGGAGCGGGAGGGCCTACCGGGGAGCTGTTTTTT. It specifies CASSVGAGGPTGELFF. This chain connects TRBV9 to TRBJ2-2; 10 nucleotides agree with TRBD2. J was trimmed by 5 bases and V by 0 bases; bases with no gene match: 4. Germline CDR1 is SGDLS and CDR2 is YYNGEE. The CDR3 consists of 16 residues.

The table lists this clone with a count of one. This rearrangement joins TRBV27 to TRBJ2-7, with 7 bases that match TRBD2. J gave up 0 bases and V 5 bases, and 13 bases lay outside the gene matches. CDR1 is MNHEY and CDR2 is SMNVEV in the germline V gene (reference sequence). This CDR3 is built from 17 residues. The DNA for the CDR3 is TGTGCCAGCAGTCCTATGGGTTCGAGCGGGATCTCCTACGAGCAGTACTTC. Its protein product is CASSPMGSSGISYEQYF.

The chain links TRBV6-5 to TRBJ1-4; D is unclear. Trimming left V 0 bases short and J 0 bases short, with 8 bases between. CDR3 length equals 16 residues. Looked up from germline, CDR1 is MNHEY and CDR2 is SVGAGI. For the CDR3, the DNA is TGTGCCAGCAGTTACTCTGGCGGGGCAACTAATGAAAAACTGTTTTTT. It translates to CASSYSGGATNEKLFF.

The rearrangement joins TRBV7-9 to TRBJ2-5; a weak D match, TRBD2 (7 bases). Between the trimmed V and J ends, which lost 1 base and 4 bases, there was a span of 13 bases. CDR1 is SEHNR, CDR2 FQNEAQ, per germline (reference sequence). The CDR3 consists of 15 residues. This CDR3 is CASSLVRGGLETQYF. CDR3 nucleotide sequence: TGTGCCAGCAGCTTAGTAAGGGGGGGTTTAGAGACCCAGTACTTC.

The CDR3 is CASRPKTGPMGTEAFF. DNA of the CDR3: TGTGCCAGCAGGCCAAAAACAGGGCCCATGGGCACTGAAGCTTTCTTT. The chain has TRBV7-9 and TRBJ1-1; D is possibly TRBD1 (6 bases). Germline CDR1 and CDR2: SEHNR and FQNEAQ (reference sequence). The CDR3 sequence is 16 residues long. The V gene lost 6 bases and the J gene lost 4 bases, with 21 bases spanning the gap.

V gene TRBV18 combines with J gene TRBJ2-5; D is unresolved. Germline V CDR1 and CDR2: KGHSH, LQKENI. The ends were cut back, 4 bases at V and 2 bases at J, with 14 bases in the middle. This CDR3 is built from 15 residues. This CDR3 is CASSRGADLQETQYF. In DNA, the CDR3 is TGTGCCAGCTCACGAGGTGCCGATTTACAAGAGACCCAGTACTTC.

About this clone itself: One end of the junction fails to match germline, which may point to a read error. V gene TRBV28 combines with J gene TRBJ2-2; TRBD2 agrees at 9 bases. This CDR3 is built from 16 residues. Per the germline V gene, CDR1 is MDHEN and CDR2 is SYDVKM. The chain's CDR3 is CARSLPGLATGGELFF. Written as DNA, the CDR3 is TGTGCCCGCAGTTTACCTGGACTAGCGACGGGGGGGGAGCTGTTTTTT.

The chain has TRBV19 and TRBJ1-1; 12 bases agree with TRBD1. The CDR3 length is 16 residues. Germline values: CDR1 LNHDA, CDR2 SQIVND (reference sequence). V lost 6 bases to trimming and J lost 11 bases; unmatched junction nucleotides: 16. For the CDR3, the DNA is TGTGCCAGTAGAAACCGTCCGGGACAGGGGGCATCGGGGGCTTTCTTT. Translating gives CASRNRPGQGASGAFF. The complete variable domain, with remaining parts taken from reference TRBV19 and TRBJ1-1, reads DGGITQSPKYLFRKEGQNVTLSCEQNLNHDAMYWYRQDPGQGLRLIYYSQIVNDFQKGDIAEGYSVSREKKESFPLTVTSAQKNPTAFYLCASRNRPGQGASGAFFGQGTRLTVV.

DNA for the CDR3: TGTGCCAGCAGCTTGGAAGGGTCAGGGGCTCCCTATGGCTACACCTTC. Amino acid sequence: CASSLEGSGAPYGYTF. The rearrangement joins TRBV5-5 to TRBJ1-2, with D possibly being TRBD1 (6 bases). Per germline, CDR1 SGHKS and CDR2 YYEKEE (reference sequence). The V end lost 0 bases, the J end lost 4 bases, and 16 bases lay between the germline ends. The CDR3 is made up of 16 amino acids.